The 6 T cell receptor beta chains below all came from one sample that was sequenced in a study of blood T cell repertoires in COVID-19. The data were produced by immunoSEQ multiplex PCR, yet TCRdb's version contains in-frame clones alone and is incomplete. The data show 310,000 or so clones, approximately 90% seen once. Sequencing used PBMCs or T cells enriched from blood (not recorded which). These receptors all stem from a woman aged 18 to 35 who had recovered from COVID-19.

The V gene is TRBV6-2 or TRBV6-3, the J gene TRBJ1-1; 9 bases are shared with TRBD1. Germline CDR1 reads MNHEY; CDR2 reads SVGEGT. V was clipped by 4 bases and J by 0 bases; unmatched bases: 6. The CDR3 covers 16 residues. CDR3 protein: CASSFWTGDMNTEAFF. The CDR3, as DNA: TGTGCCAGCAGTTTTTGGACAGGGGACATGAACACTGAAGCTTTCTTT.

The genes are TRBV7-9 and TRBJ1-2; no clear D gene. The germline V gene has CDR1 SEHNR and CDR2 FQNEAQ (reference sequence). Trimming shortened V by 0 bases and J by 9 bases, and 8 bases separated the two germline ends. The CDR3 spans 12 residues. The CDR3 DNA reads as TGTGCCAGCAGCTTAGCGAGAGCGAGCTACACCTTC. It is translated as CASSLARASYTF.

This rearrangement joins TRBV5-1 to TRBJ2-3; D gene uncertain. V was shortened by 0 bases and J by 0 bases, with 11 bases between the two germline ends. This CDR3 has 16 amino acids. The germline gives CDR1 SGHRS, CDR2 YFSETQ. The CDR3 here is CASSLGFLSSTDTQYF. The CDR3 nucleotides read TGCGCCAGCAGCTTGGGGTTCCTGAGTAGCACAGATACGCAGTATTTT.

This clone was observed once. This CDR3 is also generated by other DNA sequences in the sample. The chain has TRBV7-2 and TRBJ2-7, with D perhaps matching TRBD2 (6 bases). The germline CDR1 and CDR2 sequences are SGHTA and FQGNSA. V was shortened by 5 bases and J by 7 bases, with 12 bases between the two germline ends. The CDR3 spans 12 residues. The CDR3 reads CASSPVGGEQYF. DNA of the CDR3: TGTGCCAGCAGCCCCGTTGGGGGGGAGCAGTACTTC.

Written as DNA, the CDR3 is TGTGCCAGCAGCTTTGGGACAGGGGGTACTGGAAACACCATATATTTT. Translating it yields CASSFGTGGTGNTIYF. The J gene is TRBJ1-3, the V gene TRBV7-9, with 11 positions matching TRBD1. V trimming: 3 bases; J trimming: 2 bases; junction bases outside the gene matches: 3. From germline, CDR1 is SEHNR and CDR2 FQNEAQ (reference sequence). CDR3 length: 16 amino acids.

CDR3 nucleotides: TGTGCCAGCAGCCCCCAACTAGCGGTGAACACCGGGGAGCTGTTTTTT. It yields the protein CASSPQLAVNTGELFF. This rearrangement joins TRBV7-3 to TRBJ2-2; 8 nucleotides agree with TRBD2. From germline, CDR1 is SGHTA and CDR2 FQGTGA. CDR3 size: 16 residues. V dropped 5 bases and J dropped 1; count of bases not matched to a gene: 6. The full variable domain, completed using reference TRBV7-3 and TRBJ2-2, is GAGVSQTPSNKVTEKGKYVELRCDPISGHTALYWYRQSLGQGPEFLIYFQGTGAADDSGLPNDRFFAVRPEGSVSTLKIQRTERGDSAVYLCASSPQLAVNTGELFFGEGSRLTVL.